A single sample gave rise to the 26 T cell receptor beta chains below, sequenced in a study of T cell clonality in common variable immunodeficiency. Findings and limits, study-wide: In common variable immunodeficiency, TCR beta chains reportedly carried fewer deletions and N-nucleotide insertions.

Which antigens these TCRs recognize remains unknown. TCRdb's table, derived via immunoSEQ multiplex PCR, lists solely in-frame clones and lacks some. The sample shows about 34,000 clones, none of them appearing just once. Sequenced material: peripheral blood mononuclear cells. The source of these receptors is a human donor with common variable immunodeficiency.

This clone has at least ten counts. The read ends 3 residues before the CDR3 terminus; that terminus is restored from the germline J gene. V and J are TRBV4-1 and TRBJ2-7; 12 bases match TRBD2. Trimming at V came to 5 bases and at J to 2 bases, leaving 7 bases not matched to a gene. Germline V gene lookup returns CDR1 MGHRA and CDR2 YSYEKL. The CDR3 loop spans 16 amino acids. CDR3 DNA, as far as it was read: TGCGCCAGCAGCTTGGGGACTAGCGGGCCTACCTACGAG. Translated, it gives CASSLGTSGPTYE. The whole CDR3 reads CASSLGTSGPTYEQYF.

This clone came up a few times. The read terminates 3 residues ahead of where the CDR3 ends, so the germline J gene completes it. V usage is TRBV19 and J usage is TRBJ1-5; D is possibly TRBD1 (5 bases). From germline, CDR1 is LNHDA and CDR2 SQIVND (reference sequence). The CDR3 consists of 13 residues. V gave up 7 bases and J gave up 4 bases, with 11 bases separating them. CDR3 DNA (partial): TGTGCCAGTAACTTCGCAGGGAATCAGCCC. Residues: CASNFAGNQP. The whole CDR3 reads CASNFAGNQPQHF.

This clone turned up a few times. Read data end 3 residues before the CDR3 end; the end is taken from the germline J gene. The chain is built from TRBV7-9 and TRBJ2-5, with 7 bases fitting TRBD1. CDR1 is SEHNR and CDR2 is FQNEAQ in the germline V gene (reference sequence). The CDR3 spans 14 residues. Trimming took 2 bases from V and 5 from J; bases not matched to a gene: 5. CDR3 DNA (partial): TGTGCCAGCAGCTTAAAGGGCAGGGGGGAGACC. Encoded protein: CASSLKGRGET. The complete CDR3 protein is CASSLKGRGETQYF.

This clone was recorded a few times. The observed sequence ends 3 residues before the CDR3 terminus, with the missing tail filled in from the germline J gene. The chain has TRBV5-5 and TRBJ2-1, with 10 nucleotides matching TRBD2. This CDR3 has 15 residues. V trimming: 3 bases; J trimming: 5 bases; junction bases outside the gene matches: 5. Germline assignment: CDR1 SGHKS and CDR2 YYEKEE (reference sequence). Partial CDR3 DNA: TGTGCCAGCAGCTGGGGGACTAGCGCTAACAATGAG. It codes for CASSWGTSANNE. From start to end, the CDR3 is CASSWGTSANNEQFF.

To note about this clone: The read ends 3 residues before the CDR3 terminus; that terminus is restored from the germline J gene. This rearrangement joins TRBV30 to TRBJ2-7; D is uncertain. From germline, CDR1 is GTSNPN and CDR2 SVGIG (reference sequence). The CDR3 totals 13 residues. Between the trimmed V and J ends, which lost 5 bases and 0 bases, there was a span of 11 bases. The CDR3 protein is CAWEGLNSYEQYF. The DNA read from the CDR3 is TGTGCCTGGGAAGGCTTAAACTCCTACGAG.

This clone has just a few counts. The read halts 3 residues ahead of the CDR3 end, with the missing end drawn from the germline J gene. This chain links TRBV6-2 or TRBV6-3 with TRBJ1-5; 8 nucleotides align to TRBD1. Trimming cost V 8 bases and J 4 bases; bases outside gene matches: 10. Germline CDR1 MNHEY, CDR2 SVGEGT. The CDR3 sequence is 15 residues long. The CDR3 spells CASCPQGALNQPQHF. The DNA read from the CDR3 is TGTGCCAGCTGTCCCCAGGGGGCATTAAATCAGCCC.

This clone came up many times. The CDR3 end is not reached by the read, which stops 3 residues before it; the germline J gene fills it in. This chain uses TRBV7-2 with TRBJ2-5; 8 bases match TRBD2. Germline V CDR1 and CDR2: SGHTA, FQGNSA. This CDR3 region has 15 residues. V was pared by 5 bases and J by 4 bases, with 9 bases of the junction left unmatched. Partial CDR3 DNA: TGTGCCAGCAGCGTCGGGAGCGGGAGTGGAGAGACC. It yields the protein CASSVGSGSGET. The entire CDR3 sequence reads CASSVGSGSGETQYF.

This clone came up many times. Sequencing ends 3 residues short of the CDR3 end; the germline J gene provides the rest. This rearrangement joins TRBV14 to TRBJ1-2; perhaps TRBD1 as D (6 bases). The CDR3 has 14 residues. Germline assignment: CDR1 SGHDN and CDR2 FVKESK. CDR3 in amino acids: CASSHGGQLGRYTF. Incomplete CDR3 DNA: TGTGCCAGCAGCCATGGAGGACAGTTAGGACGC.

As concerns this clone: Read sequence stops 3 residues before the CDR3 end, and the germline J gene provides the missing end. The identical CDR3 is also encoded by other nucleotide sequences in the sample. The genes are TRBV2 and TRBJ2-3; TRBD2 agrees at 9 bases. CDR3 length: 14 residues. Unmatched junction bases numbered 1, after V lost 3 bases and J lost 3 bases. Germline V gene data show CDR1 as SNHLY and CDR2 as FYNNEI. The CDR3 here is CASSDTSGTDTQYF. CDR3 DNA (partial): TGTGCCAGCAGTGATACTAGCGGGACAGATACG.

This clone was counted between two and nine times. Read coverage stops 3 residues before the CDR3 terminus; the germline J gene supplies the remainder. The chain couples TRBV20-1 to TRBJ2-5; TRBD1 might be the D (5 bases). The V end lost 3 bases, the J end lost 4 bases, and 15 bases lay between the germline ends. The CDR3 covers 14 residues. The V gene's germline CDR1 is DFQATT and CDR2 SNEGSKA (reference sequence). The CDR3 loop is CSASSRVWSETQYF. CDR3 DNA (partial): TGCAGTGCTAGTAGCAGGGTTTGGTCAGAGACC.

Turning to this clone: The CDR3 end is not reached by the read, which stops 3 residues before it; the germline J gene fills it in. This sequence joins TRBV29-1 and TRBJ2-7; 8 nucleotides align to TRBD2. This CDR3 contains 15 residues. Unmatched junction bases numbered 4, after V lost 0 bases and J lost 0 bases. CDR1 and CDR2 (germline): SQVTM, ANQGSEA. Incomplete CDR3 DNA: TGCAGCGTTGAAGATCGGGCGGGAGGCTCCTACGAG. It translates to CSVEDRAGGSYE. The CDR3 in full is CSVEDRAGGSYEQYF.

This clone was seen many times. Read sequence stops 3 residues before the CDR3 end, and the germline J gene provides the missing end. The chain uses TRBV7-6 and TRBJ2-1; TRBD2 agrees at 9 bases. This CDR3 has 16 residues. The germline V gene encodes CDR1 SGHVS and CDR2 FNYEAQ. The V segment lost 4 bases and the J segment 7 bases; nucleotides outside the gene matches: 11. CDR3 DNA, as far as it was read: TGTGCCAGCAGCTCACCGTCCGGGACTAGCAGTAATGAG. It codes for CASSSPSGTSSNE. The CDR3 in full is CASSSPSGTSSNEQFF.

At least ten counts were recorded for this clone. The read comes to an end 3 residues before the CDR3 does, leaving the germline J gene to fill in the end. J is TRBJ1-1 and V is TRBV5-1; no clear D gene. Deletions cut 1 base from V and 7 bases from J, with 8 bases between. This CDR3 is 12 amino acids long. Germline CDR1 is SGHRS and CDR2 is YFSETQ. CDR3 sequence reads: CASSLSGSEAFF. The CDR3 bases that were read are TGCGCCAGCAGCTTGAGCGGCAGTGAA.

This clone was detected only a few times. The DNA ends 3 residues before the CDR3 does, and the rest of the CDR3 is filled in from the germline J gene. The chain couples TRBV5-6 to TRBJ2-7; D gene ambiguous. Deletions cut 4 bases from V and 2 bases from J, with 13 bases between. The CDR3 totals 14 residues. The germline CDR1 and CDR2 sequences are SGHDT and YYEEEE. The CDR3 bases that were read are TGTGCCAGCAGCCCCGCAGGCCATACCTACGAG. It encodes CASSPAGHTYE. Given in full, the CDR3 is CASSPAGHTYEQYF.

CDR3 bases read: TGTGCCAGCAGCTTGAGGCCGGGGGACTCTGGAAACACC. This encodes CASSLRPGDSGNT. The whole CDR3 sequence reads CASSLRPGDSGNTIYF. The chain joins TRBV7-6 to TRBJ1-3, with D maybe TRBD1 (5 bases). The read ends 3 residues early relative to the CDR3; the germline J gene fills the gap. The V gene lost 3 bases and the J gene lost 0 bases, with 12 bases spanning the gap. Germline V gene sequence: CDR1 SGHVS, CDR2 FNYEAQ. The CDR3 consists of 16 residues.

This clone was seen repeatedly, ten times or more. Coverage ceases 3 residues before the CDR3 finishes, and the germline J gene fills in the end. J is TRBJ2-1 and V is TRBV5-1; D is possibly TRBD2 (6 bases). The CDR3 is 19 amino acids. The V and J ends lost 5 bases and 1 base respectively, with 25 bases between them. Germline V gene sequence: CDR1 SGHRS, CDR2 YFSETQ. The CDR3 DNA, read in part, is TGCGCCAGCAGTGATAAGCTGGCGGGCGCTGGGGGGTCCTACAATGAG. Its protein is CASSDKLAGAGGSYNE. The full CDR3 reads CASSDKLAGAGGSYNEQFF.

Ten or more counts support this clone. The read stops 3 residues short of the end of the CDR3; the missing end is completed from the germline J gene. The chain links TRBV7-8 to TRBJ2-1; 8 bases are shared with TRBD2. After removal of 4 bases from V and 8 bases from J, the junction contained 13 bases not matched to a gene. Germline CDR1 SGHVS, CDR2 FQNEAQ. The CDR3 spans 16 residues. Incomplete CDR3 DNA: TGTGCCAGCAGCTACCAAGCGGGAGAGGCTAGCGATGAG. This codes for CASSYQAGEASDE. The complete CDR3 sequence is CASSYQAGEASDEQFF.

This clone was counted many times. Coverage ceases 3 residues before the CDR3 finishes, and the germline J gene fills in the end. The gene calls are TRBV2 and TRBJ2-7, with a tentative D call TRBD1 (5 bases). Trimming left V 1 base short and J 4 bases short, with 8 bases between. The CDR3 has 13 residues. Germline V gene sequence: CDR1 SNHLY, CDR2 FYNNEI. CDR3 in amino acids: CASSEEGQYEQYF. The covered CDR3 bases are TGTGCCAGCAGTGAAGAGGGGCAGTACGAG.

This clone was recorded many times. The read terminates 3 residues before the CDR3 end, so the remaining end is supplied by the germline J gene. V and J are TRBV5-1 and TRBJ1-3; D is undetermined. Germline loops: CDR1 SGHRS, CDR2 YFSETQ. The CDR3 length is 14 residues. The V gene lost 7 bases and the J gene lost 0 bases, with 11 bases spanning the gap. CDR3 sequence reads: CASAPGSSGNTIYF. The covered CDR3 bases are TGCGCCAGCGCACCGGGGTCCTCTGGAAACACC.

This clone occurred a few times. The read terminates 3 residues before the CDR3 end, so the remaining end is supplied by the germline J gene. The chain has TRBV29-1 and TRBJ2-3; TRBD2 matches at 7 bases. The CDR3 runs 16 residues. Germline assignment: CDR1 SQVTM and CDR2 ANQGSEA. Unmatched junction bases numbered 14, after V lost 2 bases and J lost 6 bases. The CDR3 sequence: CSVENRGGGLWDTQYF. The covered CDR3 bases are TGCAGCGTTGAAAATCGCGGGGGAGGTCTGTGGGATACG.

This clone was detected a few times. Read data end 3 residues before the CDR3 end; the end is taken from the germline J gene. This rearrangement joins TRBV30 to TRBJ1-3, with unresolved D. Trimming took off 4 bases at V and 1 base at J, with 8 bases between the two ends. This CDR3 has 13 residues. Germline V CDR1 and CDR2: GTSNPN, SVGIG (reference sequence). CDR3 residues: CAWKAWSGNTIYF. The sequenced CDR3 bases are TGTGCCTGGAAGGCCTGGTCTGGAAACACC.

The sample holds many counts of this clone. The CDR3 goes on 3 residues after the read ends, and that part is filled in from the germline J gene. This rearrangement joins TRBV5-1 to TRBJ2-3; 13 nucleotides agree with TRBD2. This CDR3 contains 19 residues. The trim removed 4 bases at V and 0 bases at J, leaving 11 bases unmatched. Germline loops: CDR1 SGHRS, CDR2 YFSETQ. The part of the CDR3 DNA that was read is TGCGCCAGCAGCATGATCGGACTAGCGGGAGACCCTAGCACAGATACG. Its protein is CASSMIGLAGDPSTDT. The full CDR3 reads CASSMIGLAGDPSTDTQYF.

Note on this clone: The read terminates 3 residues ahead of where the CDR3 ends, so the germline J gene completes it. The chain links TRBV6-2 or TRBV6-3 to TRBJ2-7; no clear D gene. This CDR3 is 17 amino acids long. Trimming stripped 0 bases from V and 0 bases from J, with 15 bases between. Germline CDR1 is MNHEY and CDR2 is SVGEGT. CDR3 DNA (partial): TGTGCCAGCAGTTACTCGATTAAGCTCGAGTCCTCCTACGAG. Amino acids: CASSYSIKLESSYE. The whole CDR3 protein reads CASSYSIKLESSYEQYF.

This clone has just a few counts. The CDR3 goes on 3 residues after the read ends, and that part is filled in from the germline J gene. The chain is built from TRBV7-9 and TRBJ1-5, with a tentative D call TRBD1 (6 bases). The germline V gene has CDR1 SEHNR and CDR2 FQNEAQ (reference sequence). CDR3 size: 13 residues. Trimming cost V 6 bases and J 6 bases, with 12 bases left between them. This CDR3 reads CASRGDMGQPQHF. The CDR3 bases that were read are TGTGCCAGCAGGGGGGACATGGGTCAGCCC. Full variable domain (remainder filled in from reference TRBV7-9 and TRBJ1-5): DTGVSQNPRHKITKRGQNVTFRCDPISEHNRLYWYRQTLGQGPEFLTYFQNEAQLEKSRLLSDRFSAERPKGSFSTLEIQRTEQGDSAMYLCASRGDMGQPQHFGDGTRLSIL.

In this sample, this clone turned up many times. The CDR3 end falls 3 residues outside the read, so it is completed with the germline J gene. The gene calls are TRBV20-1 and TRBJ1-6, with a weak D call TRBD1 (6 bases). The CDR3 is 15 residues long. Germline assignment: CDR1 DFQATT and CDR2 SNEGSKA (reference sequence). V lost 1 base and J lost 8, with 15 bases in between. CDR3 bases read: TGCAGTGCTAGAGTTGGAGGACAGTGGGATTCACCC. Protein sequence: CSARVGGQWDSP. In full, the CDR3 reads CSARVGGQWDSPLHF.

This clone was counted between two and nine times. From the germline J gene comes the end of the CDR3, since the read stops 3 residues before it. The chain combines TRBV19 with TRBJ2-7; 10 nucleotides agree with TRBD2. The CDR3 has 17 amino acids. Germline V gene lookup returns CDR1 LNHDA and CDR2 SQIVND (reference sequence). With 4 bases clipped from V and 0 bases from J, the junction kept 9 bases outside the gene matches. Here the CDR3 reads CASSRWLAGGSSYEQYF. The CDR3 bases that were read are TGTGCCAGTAGTAGGTGGTTAGCGGGAGGCAGCTCCTACGAG.